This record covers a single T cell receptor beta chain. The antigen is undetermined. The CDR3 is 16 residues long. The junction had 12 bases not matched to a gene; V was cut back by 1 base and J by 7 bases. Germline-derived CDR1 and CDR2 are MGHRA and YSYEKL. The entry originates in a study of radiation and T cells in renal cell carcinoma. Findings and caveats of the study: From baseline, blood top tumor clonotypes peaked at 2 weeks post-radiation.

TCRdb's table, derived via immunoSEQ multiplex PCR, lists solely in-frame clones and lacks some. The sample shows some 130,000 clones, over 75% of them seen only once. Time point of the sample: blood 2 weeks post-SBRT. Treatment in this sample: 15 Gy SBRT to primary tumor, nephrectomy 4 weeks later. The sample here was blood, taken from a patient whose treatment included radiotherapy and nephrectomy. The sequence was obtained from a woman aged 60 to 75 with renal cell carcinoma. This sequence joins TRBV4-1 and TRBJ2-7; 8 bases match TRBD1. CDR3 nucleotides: TGCGCCAGCAGCCAAGCAGTTGGACAGGGCGGTCGGGAGCAGTACTTC. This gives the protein CASSQAVGQGGREQYF.